A selection of T cell receptor beta chains follows, all from one sample in a study of cytomegalovirus exposure and HLA in healthy donors. The assay was immunoSEQ multiplex PCR, and TCRdb's table has in-frame clones only and misses some. Altogether around 100,000 clones are present, over 65% being singletons, with the ten largest covering about 5.4%. Sequenced material: PBMCs. These receptors came from a woman aged 30 to 39 in good health and CMV-seropositive. Both conserved end residues are part of each CDR3. D genes are given only for firm matches. Clone size appears in some rows only: once, few, many, or a class for an expanded clone.

clone_size: few
j_call: TRBJ1-5
v_call: TRBV19
d_call: NA
cdr3_nt: TGTGCCAGTAGTCCTTCTGGTAACTCCAATCAGCCCCAGCATTTT
cdr3_aa: CASSPSGNSNQPQHF

clone_size: few
j_call: TRBJ1-5
v_call: TRBV6-5
d_call: TRBD1
cdr3_nt: TGTGCCAGCAGTTACAGGGGGCTCAGCAATCAGCCCCAGCATTTT
cdr3_aa: CASSYRGLSNQPQHF

clone_size: NA
j_call: TRBJ1-1
v_call: TRBV7-9
d_call: TRBD1
cdr3_nt: TGTGCCAGCAGACTCGGACAGGGAGTGGCTTTCTTT
cdr3_aa: CASRLGQGVAFF

clone_size: NA
j_call: TRBJ1-2
v_call: TRBV9
d_call: NA
cdr3_nt: TGTGCCAGCAGCCCTCAGGGGTCTACCTATGGCTACACCTTC
cdr3_aa: CASSPQGSTYGYTF

clone_size: NA
j_call: TRBJ2-7
v_call: TRBV30
d_call: TRBD2
cdr3_nt: TGTGCCTGGGGGACTAGCTACGAGCAGTACTTC
cdr3_aa: CAWGTSYEQYF

clone_size: NA
j_call: TRBJ2-5
v_call: TRBV5-1
d_call: NA
cdr3_nt: TGCGCCAGCAGCTCTCAACCAGGGGAAGAGACCCAGTACTTC
cdr3_aa: CASSSQPGEETQYF

clone_size: NA
j_call: TRBJ1-5
v_call: TRBV21-1
d_call: NA
cdr3_nt: TGTGCCAGCAGCACTCGGACAGGGGAAAATCAGCCCCAGCATTTT
cdr3_aa: CASSTRTGENQPQHF

clone_size: NA
j_call: TRBJ2-1
v_call: TRBV30
d_call: TRBD1
cdr3_nt: TGTGCCTGGAGTGTACTAGGGACAGGGAGAAGGAATGAGCAGTTCTTC
cdr3_aa: CAWSVLGTGRRNEQFF

clone_size: once
j_call: TRBJ2-7
v_call: TRBV2
d_call: NA
cdr3_nt: TGTGCCAGCAGTGTCGAACTCGAGCAGTACTTC
cdr3_aa: CASSVELEQYF

clone_size: NA
j_call: TRBJ2-6
v_call: TRBV10-1
d_call: TRBD1
cdr3_nt: TGCGCCAGCAGTGATACAGGGGCCGGGGGGGCCAACGTCCTGACTTTC
cdr3_aa: CASSDTGAGGANVLTF

clone_size: NA
j_call: TRBJ2-7
v_call: TRBV19
d_call: NA
cdr3_nt: TGTGCCAGTAGTAGTCAGGGTTCCTACGAGCAGTACTTC
cdr3_aa: CASSSQGSYEQYF

clone_size: NA
j_call: TRBJ1-2
v_call: TRBV9
d_call: TRBD1
cdr3_nt: TGTGCCAGCAGCGTAGGAGGCGGACAGGGGCTAGGTGGCTACACCTTC
cdr3_aa: CASSVGGGQGLGGYTF